This is a list of T cell receptor beta chains from one sample in a study of shared clonotypes between healthy human individuals. Sequenced by immunoSEQ multiplex PCR; TCRdb stores in-frame clones only, minus some. The data hold about 1 million clones, with under 80% observed a single time. The sequenced sample consisted of memory CD4+ T cells sorted from blood. These TCRs come from a man aged 18 to 30 in good health. Both conserved end residues are part of each CDR3.

v_call | cdr3_aa
TRBV9 | CASSVTAGDTDTQYF
TRBV5-5 | CASSAGDSPNYGYTF
TRBV27 | CASSLRGRETQYF
TRBV5-1 | CASSSDPESYEQYF
TRBV5-7 | CASSLETGHTYNEQFF
TRBV5-1 | CASSLTSGSIYEQYF
TRBV5-4 | CASSLEGNTEAFF
TRBV7-8 | CASSFYTSGRVPGELFF
TRBV4-1 | CASSQGPEGGRYSPLHF
TRBV10-3 | CAISNTEETQYF
TRBV19 | CASSIRDRGTGTNEKLFF
TRBV5-4 | CASSLSIAYNYGYTF
TRBV14 | CASSPLGPDTQYF
TRBV28 | CASSIWEQYF
TRBV6-4 | CASRPNPGQFRFF
TRBV7-9 | CASSFGQGNEKLFF
TRBV2 | CASSGQGVYQPQHF
TRBV9 | CASSVGGNNEQFF